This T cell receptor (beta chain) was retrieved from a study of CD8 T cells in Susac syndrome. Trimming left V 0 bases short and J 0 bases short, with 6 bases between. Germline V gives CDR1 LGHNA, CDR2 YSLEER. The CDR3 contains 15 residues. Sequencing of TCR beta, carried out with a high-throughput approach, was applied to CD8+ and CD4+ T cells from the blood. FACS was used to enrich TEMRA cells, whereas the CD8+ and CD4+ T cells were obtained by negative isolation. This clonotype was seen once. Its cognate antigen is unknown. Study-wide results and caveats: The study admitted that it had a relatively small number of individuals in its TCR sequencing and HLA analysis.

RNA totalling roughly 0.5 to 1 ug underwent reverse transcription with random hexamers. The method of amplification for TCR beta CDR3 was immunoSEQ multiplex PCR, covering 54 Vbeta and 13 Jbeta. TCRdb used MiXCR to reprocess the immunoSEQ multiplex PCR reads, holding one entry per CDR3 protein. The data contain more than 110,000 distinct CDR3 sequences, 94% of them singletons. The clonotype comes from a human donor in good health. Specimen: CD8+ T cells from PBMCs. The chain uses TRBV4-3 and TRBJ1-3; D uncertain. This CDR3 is CASSQDAISGNTIYF. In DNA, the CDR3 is TGCGCCAGCAGCCAAGATGCCATCTCTGGAAACACCATATATTTT.